This T cell receptor beta chain was sequenced during a study of shared clonotypes between healthy human individuals. TCRdb's table, derived via immunoSEQ multiplex PCR, lists solely in-frame clones and lacks some. The sample records approximately 650,000 clones, nearly 97% being singletons. Naive CD8 cells were CD45RO-negative, positively selected for CCR7, excluding terminally differentiated effector memory CD45RA+ cells. There were no recent acute infections or vaccinations among the donors, who were healthy HIV-negative adults. As concerns this clone: Antigen specificity is unknown.

With V trimmed by 10 bases and J by 7 bases, 13 bases remained unmatched. Germline loops: CDR1 ENHRY, CDR2 SYGVKD. The CDR3 has 15 residues. General study findings and limits: Large depth notwithstanding, sorted-subset sequencing proved incomplete by rarefaction. Among donors, clonotype sharing was expected to be affected by sequencing depth.

The TCR was taken from a woman aged 25 to 39 in good health. The chain uses TRBV10-3 and TRBJ2-1; TRBD1 matches at 10 bases. The sequencing sample was made of naive CD8+ T cells sorted from blood. The CDR3 DNA is TGTGCCAGCATCCCCGGACAGGGGGTTAAGAATGAGCAGTTCTTC. Its protein product is CASIPGQGVKNEQFF.